This paragraph reports one T cell receptor beta chain. Sequencing was performed with immunoSEQ multiplex PCR; in TCRdb, only in-frame clones are kept and a portion is missing. The sample contains tens of thousands of clones, 95% to 98% of which appear only once. The V gene's germline CDR1 is SGHNT and CDR2 YENEEA. V lost 1 base and J 5 bases, leaving 18 bases between the germline ends. This CDR3 has 17 residues. The sample belongs to a study of technical replicates of blood from a handful of donors. The gene calls are TRBV11-3 and TRBJ2-1; D might be TRBD1 (6 bases). Sequencing was performed on T cells isolated from PBMCs. The source of this sequence is a human donor in good health. The CDR3 region has the DNA TGTGCCAGCAGCTTAGTTATAACAGGGTTCGGTCACAATGAGCAGTTCTTC. It yields the protein CASSLVITGFGHNEQFF.